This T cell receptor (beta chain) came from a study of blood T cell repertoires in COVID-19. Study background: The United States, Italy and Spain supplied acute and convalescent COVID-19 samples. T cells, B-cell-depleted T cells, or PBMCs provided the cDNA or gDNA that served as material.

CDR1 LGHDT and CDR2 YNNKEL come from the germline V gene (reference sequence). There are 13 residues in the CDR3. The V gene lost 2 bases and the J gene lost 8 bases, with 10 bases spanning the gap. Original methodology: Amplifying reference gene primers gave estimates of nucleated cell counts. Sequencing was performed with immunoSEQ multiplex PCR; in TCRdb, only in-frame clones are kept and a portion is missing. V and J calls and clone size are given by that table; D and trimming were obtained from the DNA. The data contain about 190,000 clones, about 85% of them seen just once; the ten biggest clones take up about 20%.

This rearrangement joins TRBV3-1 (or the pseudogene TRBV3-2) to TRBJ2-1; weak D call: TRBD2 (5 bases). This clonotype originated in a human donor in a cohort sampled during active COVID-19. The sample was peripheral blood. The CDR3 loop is CASSQLSGYEQFF. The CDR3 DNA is TGTGCCAGCAGCCAACTCTCGGGGTATGAGCAGTTCTTC.